Listed below are T cell receptor beta chains from one sample, sequenced in a study of blood T cell repertoires in COVID-19. Using immunoSEQ multiplex PCR, the repertoire was profiled, and TCRdb retains in-frame clones only, with some absent. The table lists 150,000 to 160,000 clones, about 79% of them singletons, with 29% in the top ten. Sequenced material: peripheral blood. Source of these receptors: a woman aged 60 to 75 with acute or convalescent COVID-19. Both conserved end residues are part of each CDR3. A D gene is named only where the DNA matches it firmly. The size entry is marked missing in some rows and otherwise reads once, few, many or a size class.

j_call: TRBJ2-7
d_call: TRBD1
clone_size: -
v_call: TRBV19
cdr3_aa: CASSTGTGVSEQYF
cdr3_nt: TGTGCCAGTAGTACCGGGACAGGGGTCTCCGAGCAGTACTTC

j_call: TRBJ1-1
d_call: -
clone_size: -
v_call: TRBV10-2
cdr3_aa: CASSENGGTEAFF
cdr3_nt: TGCGCCAGCAGTGAGAACGGGGGCACTGAAGCTTTCTTT

j_call: TRBJ1-6
d_call: -
clone_size: few
v_call: TRBV6-5
cdr3_aa: CASSYSPGNSPLHF
cdr3_nt: TGTGCCAGCAGTTACTCACCAGGAAACTCACCCCTCCACTTT

j_call: TRBJ1-3
d_call: TRBD1
clone_size: few
v_call: TRBV18
cdr3_aa: CASSPRWDSASGNTIYF
cdr3_nt: TGTGCCAGCTCACCACGCTGGGACAGCGCTTCTGGAAACACCATATATTTT

j_call: TRBJ1-4
d_call: TRBD1
clone_size: -
v_call: TRBV6-5
cdr3_aa: CASSYQQGAHEKLFF
cdr3_nt: TGTGCCAGCAGTTACCAACAGGGGGCTCACGAAAAACTGTTTTTT

j_call: TRBJ1-6
d_call: TRBD1
clone_size: -
v_call: TRBV5-1
cdr3_aa: CASSLARTGDSPLHF
cdr3_nt: TGCGCCAGCAGCTTGGCCCGGACAGGGGATTCACCCCTCCACTTT

j_call: TRBJ1-2
d_call: -
clone_size: -
v_call: TRBV11-2
cdr3_aa: CASSLAGHLGGYTF
cdr3_nt: TGTGCCAGCAGCTTAGCCGGACACCTCGGGGGCTACACCTTC

j_call: TRBJ1-1
d_call: TRBD1
clone_size: -
v_call: TRBV7-9
cdr3_aa: CASSSTGGPWEAFF
cdr3_nt: TGTGCCAGCAGCTCGACAGGGGGTCCGTGGGAAGCTTTCTTT

j_call: TRBJ1-5
d_call: -
clone_size: -
v_call: TRBV12-3/TRBV12-4
cdr3_aa: CASSFVNQPQHF
cdr3_nt: TGTGCCAGCAGTTTCGTCAATCAGCCCCAGCATTTT

j_call: TRBJ2-5
d_call: TRBD1
clone_size: -
v_call: TRBV19
cdr3_aa: CASSRNRGLQETQYF
cdr3_nt: TGTGCCAGTAGCCGAAACAGGGGTTTACAAGAGACCCAGTACTTC

j_call: TRBJ2-4
d_call: TRBD2
clone_size: once
v_call: TRBV3-1/TRBV3-2
cdr3_aa: CASSQKRGTSNGIAKNIQYF
cdr3_nt: TGTGCCAGCAGCCAAAAGCGGGGGACCTCGAACGGGATAGCCAAAAACATTCAGTACTTC

j_call: TRBJ2-5
d_call: TRBD2
clone_size: -
v_call: TRBV7-9
cdr3_aa: CASSLEGSGSFQETQYF
cdr3_nt: TGTGCCAGCAGCTTAGAAGGTAGCGGGAGCTTCCAAGAGACCCAGTACTTC

j_call: TRBJ2-5
d_call: -
clone_size: -
v_call: TRBV7-9
cdr3_aa: CASTRTLQETQYF
cdr3_nt: TGTGCCAGCACCCGGACTCTCCAAGAGACCCAGTACTTC

j_call: TRBJ2-2
d_call: -
clone_size: -
v_call: TRBV18
cdr3_aa: CASSPPAPGVAGELFF
cdr3_nt: TGTGCCAGCTCACCACCCGCCCCAGGGGTGGCCGGGGAGCTGTTTTTT

j_call: TRBJ1-1
d_call: -
clone_size: -
v_call: TRBV5-1
cdr3_aa: CASSFGGNTEAFF
cdr3_nt: TGCGCCAGCAGCTTCGGGGGGAACACTGAAGCTTTCTTT

j_call: TRBJ2-1
d_call: -
clone_size: -
v_call: TRBV5-6
cdr3_aa: CASRLWTYNEQFF
cdr3_nt: TGTGCCAGCCGACTGTGGACATACAATGAGCAGTTCTTC

j_call: TRBJ2-2
d_call: -
clone_size: -
v_call: TRBV2
cdr3_aa: CASSVGAVTGELFF
cdr3_nt: TGTGCCAGCAGTGTGGGGGCGGTCACCGGGGAGCTGTTTTTT

j_call: TRBJ1-3
d_call: TRBD1
clone_size: -
v_call: TRBV30
cdr3_aa: CAWTSQGAVTIYF
cdr3_nt: TGTGCCTGGACCTCGCAGGGGGCAGTCACCATATATTTT

j_call: TRBJ2-7
d_call: -
clone_size: -
v_call: TRBV6-5
cdr3_aa: CASSSPSRGYEQYF
cdr3_nt: TGTGCCAGCAGTTCCCCCTCAAGGGGGTACGAGCAGTACTTC

j_call: TRBJ2-4
d_call: TRBD1
clone_size: -
v_call: TRBV5-6
cdr3_aa: CASSSGTGVYLAKNIQYF
cdr3_nt: TGTGCCAGCAGTTCCGGGACAGGGGTCTACTTAGCCAAAAACATTCAGTACTTC

j_call: TRBJ1-1
d_call: TRBD1
clone_size: -
v_call: TRBV5-1
cdr3_aa: CASSWTGSTEAFF
cdr3_nt: TGCGCCAGCAGCTGGACAGGGAGTACTGAAGCTTTCTTT

j_call: TRBJ1-5
d_call: -
clone_size: -
v_call: TRBV6-5
cdr3_aa: CASQAIHSNQPQHF
cdr3_nt: TGTGCAAGCCAGGCAATTCATAGCAATCAGCCCCAGCATTTT

j_call: TRBJ2-1
d_call: TRBD1
clone_size: -
v_call: TRBV7-2
cdr3_aa: CASSFDRGPYNEQFF
cdr3_nt: TGTGCCAGCAGCTTCGACAGGGGACCTTACAATGAGCAGTTCTTC

j_call: TRBJ1-6
d_call: TRBD1
clone_size: -
v_call: TRBV6-4
cdr3_aa: CASRDRTGKHNSPLHF
cdr3_nt: TGTGCCAGCAGGGATCGGACAGGGAAACATAATTCACCCCTCCACTTT

j_call: TRBJ1-5
d_call: -
clone_size: once
v_call: TRBV12-3/TRBV12-4
cdr3_aa: CASSFEGGQPQHF
cdr3_nt: TGTGCCAGCAGTTTCGAGGGCGGTCAGCCCCAGCATTTT

j_call: TRBJ2-1
d_call: TRBD2
clone_size: -
v_call: TRBV4-1
cdr3_aa: CASSQDKALAGGRGNEQFF
cdr3_nt: TGCGCCAGCAGCCAAGATAAGGCCCTAGCGGGGGGCCGTGGGAATGAGCAGTTCTTC

j_call: TRBJ1-1
d_call: -
clone_size: -
v_call: TRBV10-3
cdr3_aa: CAISELGRSEAFF
cdr3_nt: TGTGCCATCAGTGAGCTCGGTAGGAGTGAAGCTTTCTTT

j_call: TRBJ1-3
d_call: -
clone_size: -
v_call: TRBV19
cdr3_aa: CASKTWTSSRNTIYF
cdr3_nt: TGTGCCAGTAAAACGTGGACATCAAGCCGAAACACCATATATTTT

j_call: TRBJ1-2
d_call: -
clone_size: -
v_call: TRBV2
cdr3_aa: CASSDSLYGYTF
cdr3_nt: TGTGCCAGCAGTGATTCCCTCTATGGCTACACCTTC

j_call: TRBJ2-5
d_call: TRBD2
clone_size: -
v_call: TRBV7-3
cdr3_aa: CASSPTSGGGETQYF
cdr3_nt: TGTGCCAGCAGCCCCACTAGCGGGGGGGGAGAGACCCAGTACTTC

j_call: TRBJ1-5
d_call: TRBD1
clone_size: -
v_call: TRBV6-5
cdr3_aa: CASRTGTDQPQHF
cdr3_nt: TGTGCCAGCAGGACAGGGACCGATCAGCCCCAGCATTTT

j_call: TRBJ1-5
d_call: -
clone_size: many
v_call: TRBV19
cdr3_aa: CASIGGGAGQPQHF
cdr3_nt: TGTGCCAGTATAGGTGGAGGGGCGGGCCAGCCCCAGCATTTT

j_call: TRBJ1-2
d_call: TRBD1
clone_size: -
v_call: TRBV6-5
cdr3_aa: CASSDRGRSYGYTF
cdr3_nt: TGTGCCAGCAGCGACAGGGGGCGAAGCTATGGCTACACCTTC

j_call: TRBJ1-5
d_call: -
clone_size: -
v_call: TRBV5-1
cdr3_aa: CASSPGPDYSNQPQHF
cdr3_nt: TGCGCCAGCAGCCCAGGTCCCGATTATAGCAATCAGCCCCAGCATTTT

j_call: TRBJ1-2
d_call: TRBD1
clone_size: -
v_call: TRBV19
cdr3_aa: CAIPQSGRGHYGYTF
cdr3_nt: TGTGCCATTCCCCAGTCCGGCAGGGGGCACTATGGCTACACCTTC

j_call: TRBJ1-2
d_call: TRBD1
clone_size: -
v_call: TRBV6-5
cdr3_aa: CASNSGQGSGYTF
cdr3_nt: TGTGCCAGCAACTCGGGACAGGGTTCTGGCTACACCTTC

j_call: TRBJ1-2
d_call: -
clone_size: -
v_call: TRBV3-1/TRBV3-2
cdr3_aa: CASSQEGVRGGYGYTF
cdr3_nt: TGTGCCAGCAGCCAAGAAGGAGTAAGGGGGGGGTATGGCTACACCTTC

j_call: TRBJ2-1
d_call: -
clone_size: once
v_call: TRBV7-6
cdr3_aa: CASSLVSRLVRSSYNEQFF
cdr3_nt: TGTGCCAGCAGCTTAGTTTCCCGCCTAGTTCGGAGCTCCTACAATGAGCAGTTCTTC

j_call: TRBJ1-2
d_call: -
clone_size: -
v_call: TRBV20-1
cdr3_aa: CSVNRDRGYTF
cdr3_nt: TGCAGTGTCAACAGGGACCGTGGCTACACCTTC

j_call: TRBJ1-2
d_call: TRBD1
clone_size: few
v_call: TRBV11-2
cdr3_aa: CASSIPGQELYYGYTF
cdr3_nt: TGTGCCAGCAGCATACCGGGACAGGAGCTTTATTATGGCTACACCTTC

j_call: TRBJ1-4
d_call: -
clone_size: -
v_call: TRBV19
cdr3_aa: CASSRLAGEKLFF
cdr3_nt: TGTGCCAGTAGTAGACTGGCGGGTGAAAAACTGTTTTTT

j_call: TRBJ1-2
d_call: -
clone_size: -
v_call: TRBV7-9
cdr3_aa: CASNEAGWHYGYTF
cdr3_nt: TGTGCCAGCAATGAGGCGGGGTGGCACTATGGCTACACCTTC

j_call: TRBJ2-7
d_call: -
clone_size: once
v_call: TRBV6-5
cdr3_aa: CASSYGGKVYEQYF
cdr3_nt: TGTGCCAGCAGTTACGGGGGGAAGGTCTACGAGCAGTACTTC

j_call: TRBJ1-2
d_call: -
clone_size: -
v_call: TRBV7-2
cdr3_aa: CASSLAGGRGGYTF
cdr3_nt: TGTGCCAGCAGCTTAGCCGGGGGGCGCGGTGGCTACACCTTC

j_call: TRBJ2-1
d_call: TRBD2
clone_size: -
v_call: TRBV2
cdr3_aa: CASSGLAGFEQFF
cdr3_nt: TGTGCCAGCAGTGGACTAGCGGGGTTTGAGCAGTTCTTC